This passage covers 17 T cell receptor beta chains from one sample sequenced in a study of blood T cell repertoires in COVID-19 (dated by TCRdb to the early 2020s). Libraries came from the immunoSEQ multiplex PCR assay. As stored in TCRdb, this immuneACCESS dataset retains in-frame rearrangements with V and J assigned. A fraction of the clones does not appear; measured against another copy, unresolved V genes explain less than half of the discrepancy, and the remainder lacks a known reason. The sample table contains under 250,000 clones; only one count was recorded for more than 75% of them. 11% of the sample lies in the top ten. Sequencing used peripheral blood. The receptors here all came from a man in his forties or fifties with COVID-19, enrolled during active disease.

The V and J genes are TRBV2 and TRBJ1-4; TRBD1 agrees at 8 bases. Germline V gene lookup returns CDR1 SNHLY and CDR2 FYNNEI. This CDR3 has 14 amino acids. The trim removed 8 bases at V and 3 bases at J, leaving 5 bases unmatched. Here the CDR3 DNA reads TGTGCCAGCGGGGACAGGAGGTCTAATGAAAAACTGTTTTTT. It specifies CASGDRRSNEKLFF. Full variable domain (rest looked up from reference TRBV2 and TRBJ1-4): EPEVTQTPSHQVTQMGQEVILRCVPISNHLYFYWYRQILGQKVEFLVSFYNNEISEKSEIFDDQFSVERPDGSNFTLKIRSTKLEDSAMYFCASGDRRSNEKLFFGSGTQLSVL.

This chain joins TRBV5-1 and TRBJ2-7, with 7 positions matching TRBD1. Germline V gene sequence: CDR1 SGHRS, CDR2 YFSETQ. The CDR3 covers 14 residues. Losses at the gene ends were 5 bases for V and 0 bases for J; bases not matched to a gene: 5. As DNA, the CDR3 is TGCGCCAGCAGTACGGGACAGCCCTCCTACGAGCAGTACTTC. This encodes CASSTGQPSYEQYF.

The chain joins TRBV29-1 to TRBJ1-3, with 7 bases identical to TRBD1. The V and J ends lost 7 bases and 6 bases, in that order; junction bases with no gene match: 6. The V gene's germline CDR1 is SQVTM and CDR2 ANQGSEA. The CDR3 sequence is 12 residues long. This CDR3 reads CSGRTGENTIYF. CDR3 nucleotides: TGCAGCGGCCGGACAGGTGAAAACACCATATATTTT.

The V call is TRBV5-1, the J call TRBJ2-1, with unresolved D. The CDR3 loop spans 13 amino acids. Germline V CDR1 and CDR2: SGHRS, YFSETQ. The V gene lost 1 base and the J gene lost 5 bases, with 7 bases spanning the gap. In nucleotides, the CDR3 is TGCGCCAGCAGCTTGAGTCCGGACAATGAGCAGTTCTTC. It is translated as CASSLSPDNEQFF.

The chain recombines TRBV5-4 with TRBJ2-5, with TRBD1 matching 8 bases. Germline CDR1 reads SGHNT; CDR2 reads YYREEE (reference sequence). V trimming: 3 bases; J trimming: 4 bases; junction bases outside the gene matches: 11. The CDR3 has 16 amino acids. The CDR3 coding sequence is TGTGCCAGCAGCTCTCGGACAGGGCCCGGTGGAGAGACCCAGTACTTC. This codes for CASSSRTGPGGETQYF.

V and J are TRBV24-1 and TRBJ2-5, with 8 positions matching TRBD2. The J segment lost 9 bases and the V segment lost 4 bases, leaving 12 bases of the junction unmatched. This CDR3 is built from 15 residues. Germline CDR1 reads KGHDR; CDR2 reads SFDVKD. CDR3 nucleotide sequence: TGTGCCACCAGTGACCGGGGGGGCGACCCTTCGGCCCAGTACTTC. It specifies CATSDRGGDPSAQYF.

This rearrangement joins TRBV7-3 to TRBJ2-6; 9 bases are a match to TRBD2. This CDR3 has 16 residues. The germline CDR1 and CDR2 sequences are SGHTA and FQGTGA. The junction had 2 bases not matched to a gene; V was cut back by 5 bases and J by 0 bases. DNA of the CDR3: TGTGCCAGCAGCCCGCGGGGGGGCTCTGGGGCCAACGTCCTGACTTTC. It is translated as CASSPRGGSGANVLTF.

This clone was counted a few times. This chain connects TRBV28 to TRBJ2-3; 9 nucleotides match TRBD2. Germline lookup yields CDR1 MDHEN and CDR2 SYDVKM. The CDR3 has 18 residues. Trimming removed 1 base from V and 1 base from J; junction bases left unmatched: 9. CDR3 region: CASSLFKGLADGTDTQYF. In nucleotides, the CDR3 is TGTGCCAGCAGTTTATTTAAGGGACTAGCAGACGGCACAGATACGCAGTATTTT.

This chain connects TRBV2 to TRBJ2-7; perhaps TRBD1 as D (7 bases). V was shortened by 7 bases and J by 2 bases, with 15 bases between the two germline ends. Per the germline V gene, CDR1 is SNHLY and CDR2 is FYNNEI. The CDR3 is 14 amino acids. The CDR3 DNA is TGTGCCAGCACAGGCGGGACAGTCCCCTACGAGCAGTACTTC. Translated, it gives CASTGGTVPYEQYF. Filled out from reference TRBV2 and TRBJ2-7, the complete variable domain reads EPEVTQTPSHQVTQMGQEVILRCVPISNHLYFYWYRQILGQKVEFLVSFYNNEISEKSEIFDDQFSVERPDGSNFTLKIRSTKLEDSAMYFCASTGGTVPYEQYFGPGTRLTVT.

V and J are TRBV4-1 and TRBJ1-3, with a weak D call TRBD1 (5 bases). The germline V gene has CDR1 MGHRA and CDR2 YSYEKL. V was clipped by 4 bases and J by 5 bases, with 21 bases between them. There are 17 residues in the CDR3. The CDR3 region is CASSPGSGVGPRNTIYF. The CDR3 DNA reads TGCGCCAGCAGCCCAGGGTCTGGGGTGGGGCCGAGAAACACCATATATTTT.

The chain couples TRBV7-2 to TRBJ1-2; no clear D gene. The CDR3 runs 14 residues. Trimming removed 5 bases at V and 3 bases at J, with 13 bases between. CDR1 SGHTA and CDR2 FQGNSA come from the germline V gene. The CDR3 region is CASSPRNRDYGYTF. CDR3 coding DNA: TGTGCCAGCAGCCCCAGAAACAGAGACTATGGCTACACCTTC.

CDR3: CASNHPQGYGYTF. In nucleotides, the CDR3 is TGTGCCAGTAATCATCCCCAGGGCTATGGCTACACCTTC. The V and J genes are TRBV19 and TRBJ1-2, with D possibly TRBD1 on 5 matching bases. V lost 7 bases and J 4 bases, leaving 13 bases between the germline ends. Germline V gene lookup returns CDR1 LNHDA and CDR2 SQIVND (reference sequence). The CDR3 spans 13 residues.

CDR3 DNA sequence: TGCGCCAGCAGCTTCCTGTCGTTTGGAGAAGTCCATGAAGCTTTCTTT. Its protein product is CASSFLSFGEVHEAFF. The V gene is TRBV5-1, the J gene TRBJ1-1; D is uncertain. The V end was cut by 2 bases, the J end by 7 bases, with 21 bases between. The germline V gene encodes CDR1 SGHRS and CDR2 YFSETQ. This CDR3 spans 16 amino acids.

The CDR3 DNA is TGTGCCAGCAGGCCGTCAGCGGGAGTGGAGACCCAGTACTTC. This sequence encodes CASRPSAGVETQYF. The chain joins TRBV6-5 to TRBJ2-5; 8 positions agree with TRBD2. CDR3 length equals 14 residues. Germline trimming cut 6 bases from V and 5 bases from J; bases unmatched to any gene: 8. The germline CDR1 and CDR2 sequences are MNHEY and SVGAGI.

A remark on this clone: One end of the junction fails to match germline, which may point to a read error. J is TRBJ2-3 and V is TRBV27, with D possibly TRBD2 on 5 matching bases. This CDR3 contains 17 residues. Germline V CDR1 and CDR2: MNHEY, SMNVEV (reference sequence). The chain's CDR3 is CASSLSRGFAATDTQYF. CDR3 nucleotides: TGTGCCAGCAGTCTATCCCGGGGTTTTGCGGCCACAGATACGCAGTATTTT.

The V gene is TRBV27, the J gene TRBJ2-6, with 8 bases fitting TRBD2. CDR3 length: 20 residues. V trimming: 1 base; J trimming: 1 base; junction bases outside the gene matches: 12. The germline CDR1 and CDR2 sequences are MNHEY and SMNVEV (reference sequence). The CDR3 DNA is TGTGCCAGCAGTTTATTGATGGTTACGGCGGGGGGTTCTGGGGCCAACGTCCTGACTTTC. This sequence encodes CASSLLMVTAGGSGANVLTF.

V gene TRBV6-5 combines with J gene TRBJ1-2; 7 bases are a match to TRBD1. This CDR3 contains 13 residues. Looked up from germline, CDR1 is MNHEY and CDR2 is SVGAGI. The V and J ends lost 5 bases and 4 bases, in that order; junction bases with no gene match: 4. The CDR3 sequence: CASSQQGTYGYTF. The CDR3 DNA is TGTGCCAGCAGTCAACAGGGGACCTATGGCTACACCTTC.